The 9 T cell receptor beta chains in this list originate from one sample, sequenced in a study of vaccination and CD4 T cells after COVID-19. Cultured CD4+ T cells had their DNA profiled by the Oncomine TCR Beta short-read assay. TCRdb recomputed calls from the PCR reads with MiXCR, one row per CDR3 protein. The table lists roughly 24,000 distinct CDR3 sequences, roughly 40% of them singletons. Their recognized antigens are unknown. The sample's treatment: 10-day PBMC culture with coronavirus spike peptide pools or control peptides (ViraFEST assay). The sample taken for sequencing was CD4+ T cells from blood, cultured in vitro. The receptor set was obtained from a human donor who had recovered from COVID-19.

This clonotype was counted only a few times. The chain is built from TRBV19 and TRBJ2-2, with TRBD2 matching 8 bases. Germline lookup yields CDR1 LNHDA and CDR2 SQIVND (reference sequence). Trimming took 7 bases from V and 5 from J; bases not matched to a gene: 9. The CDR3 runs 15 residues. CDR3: CASTGGRSSTGELFF. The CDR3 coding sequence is TGTGCCAGTACGGGGGGGCGCTCGTCGACCGGGGAGCTGTTTTTT.

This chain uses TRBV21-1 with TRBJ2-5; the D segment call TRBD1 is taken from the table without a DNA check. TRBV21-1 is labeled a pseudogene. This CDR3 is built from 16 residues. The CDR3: CASSQPPGQLQETQYF. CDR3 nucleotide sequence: TGTGCCAGCAGCCAACCACCGGGACAGCTTCAAGAGACCCAGTACTTC.

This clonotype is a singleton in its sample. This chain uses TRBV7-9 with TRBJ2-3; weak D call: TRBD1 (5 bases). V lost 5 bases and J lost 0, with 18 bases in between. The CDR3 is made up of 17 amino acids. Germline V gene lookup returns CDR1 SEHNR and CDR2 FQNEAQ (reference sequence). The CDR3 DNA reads TGTGCCAGCAGCCCCTACAGGATTCGATTTAGCACAGATACGCAGTATTTT. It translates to CASSPYRIRFSTDTQYF.

In DNA form, the CDR3 reads TGCAGTGCCCAAGGGAGCGGGGGGGCCGGAGAGACCCAGTACTTC. Amino acid sequence: CSAQGSGGAGETQYF. The chain links TRBV20-1 to TRBJ2-5; TRBD2 aligns across 10 bases. Germline V lookup: CDR1 DFQATT, CDR2 SNEGSKA (reference sequence). The CDR3 length is 15 residues. V lost 6 bases, J lost 4 bases, and 11 bases stayed unmatched.

CDR3 sequence: CASSLVGNSPLHF. Here the CDR3 DNA reads TGTGCCAGCAGCTTAGTGGGGAATTCACCCCTCCACTTT. The V call is TRBV11-2, the J call TRBJ1-6; D gene ambiguous. The V end was cut by 1 base, the J end by 7 bases, with 5 bases between. There are 13 residues in the CDR3. The germline CDR1 and CDR2 sequences are SGHAT and FQNNGV.

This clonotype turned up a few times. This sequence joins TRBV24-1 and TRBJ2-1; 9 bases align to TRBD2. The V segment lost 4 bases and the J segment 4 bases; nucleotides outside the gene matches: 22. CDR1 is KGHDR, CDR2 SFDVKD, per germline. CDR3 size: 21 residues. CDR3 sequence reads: CATSDPGLARIGAMAYNEQFF. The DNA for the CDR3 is TGTGCCACCAGTGACCCCGGACTAGCGAGAATCGGAGCAATGGCATACAATGAGCAGTTCTTC.

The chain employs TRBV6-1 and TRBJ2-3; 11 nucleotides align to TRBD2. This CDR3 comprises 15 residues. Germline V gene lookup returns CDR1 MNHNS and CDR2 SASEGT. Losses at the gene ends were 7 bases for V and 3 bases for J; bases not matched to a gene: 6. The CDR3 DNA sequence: TGTGCCAGCACTTTAGCGGGGGGGCCGACAGATACGCAGTATTTT. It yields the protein CASTLAGGPTDTQYF.

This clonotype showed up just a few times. As DNA, the CDR3 is TGTGCCAGCAGTGAAGCTGGGACAGTGCGGGGAGGAAACACCATATATTTT. The encoded protein is CASSEAGTVRGGNTIYF. The chain recombines TRBV6-1 with TRBJ1-3, with 7 bases that match TRBD1. Germline loops: CDR1 MNHNS, CDR2 SASEGT. Unmatched junction bases numbered 9, after V lost 0 bases and J lost 4 bases. CDR3 length: 17 amino acids.

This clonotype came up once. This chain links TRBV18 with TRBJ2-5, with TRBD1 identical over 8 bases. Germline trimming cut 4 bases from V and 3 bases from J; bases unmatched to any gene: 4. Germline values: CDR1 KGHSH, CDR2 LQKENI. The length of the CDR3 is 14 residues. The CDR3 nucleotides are TGTGCCAGCTCACGGGGGACAGGAGAAGAGACCCAGTACTTC. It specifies CASSRGTGEETQYF. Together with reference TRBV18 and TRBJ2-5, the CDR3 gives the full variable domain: NAGVMQNPRHLVRRRGQEARLRCSPMKGHSHVYWYRQLPEEGLKFMVYLQKENIIDESGMPKERFSAEFPKEGPSILRIQQVVRGDSAAYFCASSRGTGEETQYFGPGTRLLVL.